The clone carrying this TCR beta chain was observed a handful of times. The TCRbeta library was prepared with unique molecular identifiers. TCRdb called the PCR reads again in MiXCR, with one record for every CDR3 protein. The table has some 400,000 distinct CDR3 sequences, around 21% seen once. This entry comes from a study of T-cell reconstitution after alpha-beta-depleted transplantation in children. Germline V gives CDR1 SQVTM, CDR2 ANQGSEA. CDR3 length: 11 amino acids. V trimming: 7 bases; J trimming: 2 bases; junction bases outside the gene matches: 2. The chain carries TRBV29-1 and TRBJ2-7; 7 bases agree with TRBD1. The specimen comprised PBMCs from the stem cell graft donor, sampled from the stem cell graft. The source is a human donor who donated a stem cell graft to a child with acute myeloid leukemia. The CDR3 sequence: CSGGTAYEQYF. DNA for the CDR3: TGCAGCGGGGGGACAGCCTACGAGCAGTACTTC.